This TCR beta chain stems from a study of identical twins (dated by TCRdb to the mid-2010s). About the study as a whole: To test whether fetal clonotypes persist, this study deep-sequenced TCR alpha and beta repertoires from monozygotic twins, from unrelated adults of various ages, and from cord blood. Replicate twin experiments were performed at different times using different library preparation protocols to rule out contamination. General conclusions and limits of the study: Because the same donors could not be followed over many years, the conclusions relied on cross-sectional statistical analysis. Compared with coincidental sharing between unrelated individuals, out-of-frame TCR alpha sequences shared between twins had an excess of sequences with low generation probability. A weaker excess of twin sharing was found in beta out-of-frame sequences because the signal-to-noise ratio was lowered by fewer shared sequences. Fewer insertions were carried by abundant cord blood beta clonotypes; a weaker similar trend was observed in young adult naive repertoires, while no such trend was observed in memory repertoires. In monozygotic twins, out-of-frame TCR alpha sharing was systematically underestimated by recombination models, although the models agreed with sharing between unrelated individuals. Zero-insertion analyses could be partly confounded by invariant T cells such as MAIT and iNKT, though diverse VJ usage argued against such confounding for most clonotypes.

The CDR3 totals 15 residues, both ends included. Solely the CDR3 DNA is kept, with 45 bases framed from the first base. Reading the germline V gene gives CDR1 SGHRS and CDR2 YFSETQ. V and J are truncated by 3 bases and 5 bases respectively, leaving an intervening sequence of 14 bases. All donors were healthy Caucasians. Three unrelated non-twin adults were additionally sequenced: a male aged 18 to 30, a male aged 50 to 60 and a female aged 50 to 60. Miltenyi CD45RO+ enrichment and human naive T-cell isolation kits were used to isolate memory (CD45RO+) and naive T cells from PBMC. As to this clonotype: What this receptor recognizes is not known. This may be a read error, as it is one base from a much larger clone. Since no conserved phenylalanine or tryptophan closes the CDR3, a read error is the likely cause.

Receptors were amplified or captured by 5' RACE. Sequencing was performed on an Illumina HiSeq 2000. A universal primer binding site was introduced by template switching, and a unique molecular identifier was present in the final cDNA, enabling accurate counting of TCR cDNA molecules. Specific primers in the conserved constant-segment region were used to synthesize first-strand cDNA for TCR alpha and beta chains. Each cDNA library was double barcoded, with a SMART-Mk sample barcode plus Illumina barcodes, to control for contamination. Two successive PCR steps introduced TruSeq adapter sequences along with Illumina sample barcodes. Sequencing of the TCR alpha and beta cDNA libraries was done on the Illumina HiSeq platform using custom primers. Concerning the study's data processing: MiGEC was used to process raw reads and extract unique molecular identifiers, and MiXCR was used to find CDR3 positions. For each individual, recombination models were inferred using an EM algorithm with the repgenHMM and IGoR tools. The tcR package in R was used for shared clonotype analysis, with sharing normalized by the product of cloneset sizes. Out-of-frame nonproductive sequences were analyzed to study raw recombination free of thymic and clonal selection effects. In TCRdb, the public reads were trimmed at Q25 with fastp and aligned with MiXCR, with productive beta chains retained. All rows with the same CDR3 protein become a single entry with the most common DNA and genes. These V and J calls originate from TCRdb's pipeline instead of the authors' own analysis. The sample records roughly 690,000 distinct CDR3 sequences, approximately 6% of which are singletons. The ten top clones hold around 2% of the sample.

The chain joins TRBV5-1 to TRBJ2-2; too little of a D gene remains to name it. Sequenced material: naive T cells sorted from blood. Per the publication, the cell subset or site label means: cells isolated with a human naive T-cell isolation kit. This TCR came from a man between 18 and 35 years old in good health. The CDR3 is CASSSDLLGTGELFY. The bases read TGCGCCAGCAGCTCCGACCTCCTGGGGACCGGGGAGCTGTTTTAT.